Below, one T cell receptor beta chain is given with its context. This sample stems from a study of blood T cell repertoires in COVID-19. Study summary: PBMCs, B-cell-depleted T cells, or T cells provided the cDNA or gDNA that made up the material.

This CDR3 contains 15 residues. Trimming took 6 bases from V and 0 from J, leaving 14 bases between them. Germline values: CDR1 LNHDA, CDR2 SQIVND (reference sequence). TCRdb's table, derived via immunoSEQ multiplex PCR, lists solely in-frame clones and lacks some. The sample yields about 180,000 clones, around 86% seen once. The chain couples TRBV19 to TRBJ1-2; tentatively, D is TRBD1 (5 bases). Sequencing input: peripheral blood. The sequence was obtained from a woman aged 25-40 years with active or convalescent COVID-19. CDR3 bases: TGTGCCAGTAGGACGACAGTGAGAGCTAACTATGGCTACACCTTC. It codes for CASRTTVRANYGYTF.